These T cell receptor beta chains were read from a single sample in a study of long-term antiretroviral therapy in people with HIV. Generated by immunoSEQ multiplex PCR, the TCRdb table keeps only in-frame clones and is missing some. The table has about 25,000 clones, almost 90% seen once. The sample here was unsorted PBMCs, taken around 4.5 years after starting antiretroviral therapy. The receptors here all came from a man aged 25-45 years with HIV. Each CDR3 is given with its conserved first and last residue. A D gene is named only where the DNA matches it firmly. The size entry is marked missing in some rows and otherwise reads once, few, many or a size class.

.,TRBJ1-1,.,TRBV4-2,TGTGCCAGCAGCCCCATAGGGGTTACTGAAGCTTTCTTT,CASSPIGVTEAFF
.,TRBJ2-3,once,TRBV4-3,TGCGCCAGCAGCCAAGAGGAGGTGAGAGGGGGGAGCACAGATACGCAGTATTTT,CASSQEEVRGGSTDTQYF
.,TRBJ1-3,.,TRBV6-6,TGTGCCAGCATGAGGGCGAGCTCTGGAAACACCATATATTTT,CASMRASSGNTIYF
.,TRBJ2-3,.,TRBV9,TGTGCCAGCAGCGTTATGAGCACAGATACGCAGTATTTT,CASSVMSTDTQYF
.,TRBJ1-3,once,TRBV7-9,TGTGCCAGCAGCTTCGCTGGAAACACCATATATTTT,CASSFAGNTIYF
.,TRBJ2-2,.,TRBV27,TGTGCCAGCAGTTATTCTTACACCGGGGAGCTGTTTTTT,CASSYSYTGELFF
.,TRBJ1-4,.,TRBV7-9,TGTGCCAGCAGCTTAGGACAGACTGAAAAACTGTTTTTT,CASSLGQTEKLFF
.,TRBJ2-5,.,TRBV4-2,TGTGCCAGCAGCCCTACCGACTCTAACTCAGCTCAGACCCAGTACTTC,CASSPTDSNSAQTQYF
.,TRBJ1-2,.,TRBV2,TGTGCCACCAATTCGGACGGGGGTTTCTATGGCTACACCTTC,CATNSDGGFYGYTF
.,TRBJ2-7,.,TRBV7-9,TGTGCCAGCAACCCGATCTCCTACGAGCAGTACTTC,CASNPISYEQYF
TRBD1,TRBJ1-5,.,TRBV19,TGTGCCAGTAGTAATCACAGGGGCGGAAATCAGCCCCAGCATTTT,CASSNHRGGNQPQHF
.,TRBJ2-2,.,TRBV18,TGTGCCAGCTCAAACTGGAGAGAGGGGAGTCCCGGGGAGCTGTTTTTT,CASSNWREGSPGELFF
.,TRBJ1-1,.,TRBV7-2,TGTGCCAGCAGTCCATATTACTCGGTCGAAGGTCGGAACACTGAAGCTTTCTTT,CASSPYYSVEGRNTEAFF
TRBD1,TRBJ2-2,.,TRBV6-6,TGTGCCAGCAGTTACGCGGGACAGGCCATCGGGGAGCTGTTTTTT,CASSYAGQAIGELFF
TRBD2,TRBJ2-7,.,TRBV12-5,TGTGCTAGTGCCCGGACTAGAGTCTATAGCGAGCAGTACTTC,CASARTRVYSEQYF
TRBD2,TRBJ2-3,.,TRBV19,TGTGCCAGTAGCACAAATGGACTAGCGGGAGCAACAGATACGCAGTATTTT,CASSTNGLAGATDTQYF
.,TRBJ1-4,.,TRBV7-2,TGTGCCAGCAGCTTAGTCTCTGGTGAAAAACTGTTTTTT,CASSLVSGEKLFF
TRBD2,TRBJ2-1,.,TRBV19,TGTGCCAGTAGTATAGTAACCGGGAGGGCCTCCCTTGGTGAGCAGTTCTTC,CASSIVTGRASLGEQFF
.,TRBJ2-1,.,TRBV18,TGTGCCAGCTCCCCTGGACAGGGAGGGGGGCATGAGCAGTTCTTC,CASSPGQGGGHEQFF
.,TRBJ1-4,.,TRBV18,TGTGCCAGCTCGCCAGACAGAGACGCTCTTGAAAAACTGTTTTTT,CASSPDRDALEKLFF
.,TRBJ1-2,.,TRBV7-9,TGTGCCAGCAGCTTAGCACAGCCGTATGGCTACACCTTC,CASSLAQPYGYTF
.,TRBJ2-1,.,TRBV7-2,TGTGCCAGCAGCTTAGCAGGGGACTCCTACAATGAGCAGTTCTTC,CASSLAGDSYNEQFF
TRBD2,TRBJ2-2,.,TRBV7-2,TGTGCCAGCAGCCCCCTTGTTCTTAGCGGGGTTACCGGGGAGCTGTTTTTT,CASSPLVLSGVTGELFF
TRBD2,TRBJ2-1,.,TRBV9,TGTGCCAGCGCTAGCGGTTACCCTTCCTACAATGAGCAGTTCTTC,CASASGYPSYNEQFF
TRBD1,TRBJ2-1,.,TRBV10-3,TGTGCCATCAGTGAGTATGGCAGGGGGCGGTCCATGGACCCCTACAATGAGCAGTTCTTC,CAISEYGRGRSMDPYNEQFF
.,TRBJ1-4,.,TRBV27,TGTGCCAGCAGTTTATTAAGGCTGAATGAAAAACTGTTTTTT,CASSLLRLNEKLFF
TRBD1,TRBJ2-2,.,TRBV29-1,TGCAGCGTTGAGACGGGACAGACCGGGGTCCCCGGGGAGCTGTTTTTT,CSVETGQTGVPGELFF
.,TRBJ2-7,.,TRBV5-5,TGTGCCAGCAGCTTGAATAGGGTTTACGAGCAGTACTTC,CASSLNRVYEQYF
TRBD1,TRBJ1-2,.,TRBV30,TGTGCCTGGAGCCTGACAGGGGATGGCTACACCTTC,CAWSLTGDGYTF
.,TRBJ2-3,.,TRBV6-5,TGTGCCAGCAGTAAAACAGATACGCAGTATTTT,CASSKTDTQYF
.,TRBJ2-7,.,TRBV28,TGTGCCAGCAGGGACTCCGCCTTAGGGGAGCAGTACTTC,CASRDSALGEQYF
TRBD2,TRBJ2-4,once,TRBV7-2,TGTGCCAGCAGCTTAAGCGGGGGAAACATTCAGTACTTC,CASSLSGGNIQYF
.,TRBJ1-5,.,TRBV6-6,TGTGCCAGCGAAGACAGAGGGAATCAGCCCCAGCATTTT,CASEDRGNQPQHF